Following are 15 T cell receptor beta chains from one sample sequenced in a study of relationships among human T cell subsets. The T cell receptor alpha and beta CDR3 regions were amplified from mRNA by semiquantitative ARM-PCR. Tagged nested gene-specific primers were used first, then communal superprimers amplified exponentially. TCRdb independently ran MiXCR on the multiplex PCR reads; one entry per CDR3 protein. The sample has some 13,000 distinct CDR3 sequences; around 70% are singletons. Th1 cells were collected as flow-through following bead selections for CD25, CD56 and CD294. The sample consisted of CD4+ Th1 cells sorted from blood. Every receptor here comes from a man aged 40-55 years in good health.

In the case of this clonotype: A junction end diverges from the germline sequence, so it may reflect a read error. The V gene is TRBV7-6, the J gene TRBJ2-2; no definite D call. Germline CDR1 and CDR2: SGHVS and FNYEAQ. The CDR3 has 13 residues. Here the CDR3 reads CASRLGVTGELFF. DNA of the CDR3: TGTGCCAGCAGGTTAGGAGTCACCGGGGAGCTGTTTTTT. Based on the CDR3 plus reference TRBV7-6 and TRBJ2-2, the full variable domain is GAGVSQSPRYKVTKRGQDVALRCDPISGHVSLYWYRQALGQGPEFLTYFNYEAQQDKSGLPNDRFSAERPEGSISTLTIQRTEQRDSAMYRCASRLGVTGELFFGEGSRLTVL.

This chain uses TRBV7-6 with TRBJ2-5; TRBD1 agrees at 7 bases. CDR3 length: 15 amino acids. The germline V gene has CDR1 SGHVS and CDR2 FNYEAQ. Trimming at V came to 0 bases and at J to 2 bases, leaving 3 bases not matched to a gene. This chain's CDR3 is CASSLAGTAQETQYF. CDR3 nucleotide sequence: TGTGCCAGCAGCTTAGCCGGGACAGCTCAAGAGACCCAGTACTTC.

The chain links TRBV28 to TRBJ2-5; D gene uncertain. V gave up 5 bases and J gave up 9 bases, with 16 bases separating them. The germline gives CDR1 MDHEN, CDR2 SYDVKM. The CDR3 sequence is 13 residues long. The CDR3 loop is CASSPRGQSSQYF. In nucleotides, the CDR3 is TGTGCCAGCAGTCCCCGAGGCCAGTCGTCCCAGTACTTC.

CDR3 DNA: TGTGCCAGCAGTATATGGGGGCTTGGTGAAAAACTGTTTTTT. Amino acid sequence: CASSIWGLGEKLFF. This chain joins TRBV27 and TRBJ1-4, with D possibly matching TRBD1 (6 bases). Trimming stripped 5 bases from V and 7 bases from J, with 14 bases between. Germline CDR1 and CDR2: MNHEY and SMNVEV (reference sequence). The CDR3 has 14 residues.

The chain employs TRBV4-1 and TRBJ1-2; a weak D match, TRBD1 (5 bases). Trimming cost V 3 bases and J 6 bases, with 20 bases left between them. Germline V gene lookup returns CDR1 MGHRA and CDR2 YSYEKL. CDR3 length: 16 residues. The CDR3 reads CASSQNLRGFGDGYTF. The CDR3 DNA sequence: TGCGCCAGCAGCCAGAATTTGAGGGGCTTCGGAGATGGCTACACCTTC.

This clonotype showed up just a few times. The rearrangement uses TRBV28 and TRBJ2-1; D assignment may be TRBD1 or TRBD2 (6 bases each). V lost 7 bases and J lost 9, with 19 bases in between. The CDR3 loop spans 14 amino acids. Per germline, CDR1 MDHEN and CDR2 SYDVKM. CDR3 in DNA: TGTGCCAGCACCACTCGGGGGCTGGGGTCTGAGCAGTTCTTC. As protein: CASTTRGLGSEQFF.

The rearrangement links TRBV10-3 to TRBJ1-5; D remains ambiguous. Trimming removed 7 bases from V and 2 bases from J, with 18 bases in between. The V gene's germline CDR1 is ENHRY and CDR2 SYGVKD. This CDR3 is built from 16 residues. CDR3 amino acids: CAIIQELFLGNQPQHF. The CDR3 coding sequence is TGTGCCATCATCCAAGAACTTTTCCTGGGCAATCAGCCCCAGCATTTT.

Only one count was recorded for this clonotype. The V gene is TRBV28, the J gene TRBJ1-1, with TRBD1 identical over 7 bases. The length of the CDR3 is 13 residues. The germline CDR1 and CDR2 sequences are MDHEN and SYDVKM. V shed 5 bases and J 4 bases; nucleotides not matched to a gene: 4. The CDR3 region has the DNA TGTGCCAGCAGTACCCAGGGGGGCACTGAAGCTTTCTTT. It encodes CASSTQGGTEAFF.

CDR3 nucleotide sequence: TGCGCCAGCAGCTTGTTGGCGGGGGTCGTCACAGATACGCAGTATTTT. It yields the protein CASSLLAGVVTDTQYF. The chain uses TRBV5-1 and TRBJ2-3, with 7 bases that match TRBD2. With 1 base clipped from V and 2 bases from J, the junction kept 7 bases outside the gene matches. CDR1 and CDR2 from the germline V gene are SGHRS and YFSETQ. The CDR3 consists of 16 residues. Complete variable domain (other parts from reference TRBV5-1 and TRBJ2-3): KAGVTQTPRYLIKTRGQQVTLSCSPISGHRSVSWYQQTPGQGLQFLFEYFSETQRNKGNFPGRFSGRQFSNSRSEMNVSTLELGDSALYLCASSLLAGVVTDTQYFGPGTRLTVL.

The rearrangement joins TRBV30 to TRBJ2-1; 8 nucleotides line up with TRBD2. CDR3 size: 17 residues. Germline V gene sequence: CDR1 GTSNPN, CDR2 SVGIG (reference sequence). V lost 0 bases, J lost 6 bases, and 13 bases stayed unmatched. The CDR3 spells CAWSVPGASGLVNEQFF. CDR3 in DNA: TGTGCCTGGAGTGTACCAGGGGCTAGCGGGCTAGTCAATGAGCAGTTCTTC.

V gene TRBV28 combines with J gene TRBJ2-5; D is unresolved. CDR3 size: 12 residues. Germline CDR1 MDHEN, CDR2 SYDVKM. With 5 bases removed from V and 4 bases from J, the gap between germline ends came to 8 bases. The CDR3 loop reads CASSLSSETQYF. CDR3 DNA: TGTGCCAGCAGTCTCTCATCAGAGACCCAGTACTTC.

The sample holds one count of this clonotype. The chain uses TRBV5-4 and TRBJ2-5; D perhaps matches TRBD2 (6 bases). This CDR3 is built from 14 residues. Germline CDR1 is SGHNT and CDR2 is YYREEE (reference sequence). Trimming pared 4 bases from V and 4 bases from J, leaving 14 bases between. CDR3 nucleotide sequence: TGTGCCAGCAGCCTTGGAGGGAAGGGAGAGACCCAGTACTTC. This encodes CASSLGGKGETQYF.

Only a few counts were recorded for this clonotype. The CDR3 nucleotides are TGCGCCAGCAGCTTGCCCCCTCCCCCACGGGATCATCAGCCCCAGCATTTT. As protein: CASSLPPPPRDHQPQHF. V and J are TRBV5-1 and TRBJ1-5; D not resolved. Per germline, CDR1 SGHRS and CDR2 YFSETQ. V was shortened by 1 base and J by 5 bases, with 19 bases between the two germline ends. The CDR3 is 17 amino acids.

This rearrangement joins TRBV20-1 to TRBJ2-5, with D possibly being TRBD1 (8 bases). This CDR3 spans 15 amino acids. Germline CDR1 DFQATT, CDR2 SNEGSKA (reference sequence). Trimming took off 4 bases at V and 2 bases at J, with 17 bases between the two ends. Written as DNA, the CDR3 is TGCAGTGCTACTACAGGGGGGGATAAACAAGAGACCCAGTACTTC. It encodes CSATTGGDKQETQYF.

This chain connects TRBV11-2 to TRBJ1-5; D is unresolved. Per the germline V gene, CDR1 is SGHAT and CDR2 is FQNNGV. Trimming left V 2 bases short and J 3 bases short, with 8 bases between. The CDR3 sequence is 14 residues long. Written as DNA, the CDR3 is TGTGCCAGCAGCTTAAGTCAGCTCAATCAGCCCCAGCATTTT. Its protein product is CASSLSQLNQPQHF.